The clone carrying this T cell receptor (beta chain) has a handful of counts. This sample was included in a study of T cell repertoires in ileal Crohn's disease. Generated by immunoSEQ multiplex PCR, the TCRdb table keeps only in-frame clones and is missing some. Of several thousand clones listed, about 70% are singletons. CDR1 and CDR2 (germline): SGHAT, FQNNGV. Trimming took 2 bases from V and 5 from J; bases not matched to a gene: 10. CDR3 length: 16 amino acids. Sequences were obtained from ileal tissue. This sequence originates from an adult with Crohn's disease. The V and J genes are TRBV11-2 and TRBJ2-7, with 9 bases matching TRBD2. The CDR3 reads CASSLRGLARLDEQYF. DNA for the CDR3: TGTGCCAGCAGCTTAAGGGGACTAGCTAGACTAGACGAGCAGTACTTC.